Listed below are T cell receptor beta chains from one sample, sequenced in a study of graft-versus-host responses after intestinal transplantation. No antigen has been assigned to these receptors. The data were produced by immunoSEQ multiplex PCR, yet TCRdb's version contains in-frame clones alone and is incomplete. This sample has roughly 85,000 clones, with approximately 90% found just once. The sample in question was unstimulated CD8+ T cells sorted from spleen or lymph node cells, obtained before transplant. Every receptor here comes from a human donor who was the organ donor for an intestinal transplant. The CDR3 runs from the conserved cysteine through the conserved F or W. The D gene is left open where the match is weak.

d_call: NA; v_call: TRBV5-3; j_call: TRBJ1-5; cdr3_nt: TGTGCCAGAAGCTCCCGGACCCGGAGGGGAAGCAATCAGCCCCAGCATTTT; cdr3_aa: CARSSRTRRGSNQPQHF
d_call: TRBD1; v_call: TRBV7-3; j_call: TRBJ2-5; cdr3_nt: TGTGCCAGCAGCTTAGGGACAGGGAGGGGAGAGACCCAGTACTTC; cdr3_aa: CASSLGTGRGETQYF
d_call: TRBD1; v_call: TRBV6-1; j_call: TRBJ2-7; cdr3_nt: TGTGCCAGCGGTATATTCGGACAGGCCTACGAGCAGTACTTC; cdr3_aa: CASGIFGQAYEQYF
d_call: NA; v_call: TRBV7-6; j_call: TRBJ2-1; cdr3_nt: TGTGCCAGCAGCCCTATCTCTGTGTACAATGAGCAGTTCTTC; cdr3_aa: CASSPISVYNEQFF
d_call: NA; v_call: TRBV5-6; j_call: TRBJ1-3; cdr3_nt: TGTGCCAGCAGCTTCCGAATTCGGCTCTCCTCTGGAAACACCATATATTTT; cdr3_aa: CASSFRIRLSSGNTIYF
d_call: NA; v_call: TRBV7-8; j_call: TRBJ2-7; cdr3_nt: TGTGCCAGCAGCTCCACAGGTCTTCGGAACGAGCAGTACTTC; cdr3_aa: CASSSTGLRNEQYF
d_call: NA; v_call: TRBV2; j_call: TRBJ1-3; cdr3_nt: TGTGCCAGCCCGATCACTGGAAACACCATATATTTT; cdr3_aa: CASPITGNTIYF
d_call: NA; v_call: TRBV5-6; j_call: TRBJ2-5; cdr3_nt: TGTGCCAGCAGCCGCCTGGCGGGGACGGAGACCCAGTACTTC; cdr3_aa: CASSRLAGTETQYF
d_call: NA; v_call: TRBV4-2; j_call: TRBJ2-7; cdr3_nt: TGTGCCAGCAGCCAATCAGGGTCCTACGAGCAGTACTTC; cdr3_aa: CASSQSGSYEQYF
d_call: TRBD1; v_call: TRBV9; j_call: TRBJ1-2; cdr3_nt: TGTGCCAGCAGCGAGGACAGGGAGGGTGGCTACACCTTC; cdr3_aa: CASSEDREGGYTF
d_call: NA; v_call: TRBV6-1; j_call: TRBJ1-4; cdr3_nt: TGTGCCAGCACCGTGGGGTTAACTAATGAAAAACTGTTTTTT; cdr3_aa: CASTVGLTNEKLFF
d_call: NA; v_call: TRBV9; j_call: TRBJ2-1; cdr3_nt: TGTGCCAGCAGCGTAGTAGTGGGGCGGTCCTACAATGAGCAGTTCTTC; cdr3_aa: CASSVVVGRSYNEQFF
d_call: NA; v_call: TRBV7-9; j_call: TRBJ2-1; cdr3_nt: TGTGCCAGCAGCTTCTCGGGGGACGATGAGCAGTTCTTC; cdr3_aa: CASSFSGDDEQFF
d_call: NA; v_call: TRBV6-1; j_call: TRBJ2-7; cdr3_nt: TGTGCCACCCTCCTCCCTACAGATTACGAGCAGTACTTC; cdr3_aa: CATLLPTDYEQYF
d_call: TRBD2; v_call: TRBV9; j_call: TRBJ2-3; cdr3_nt: TGTGCCAGCAGCGTCAGTAGCGGGGGGGCAGATACGCAGTATTTT; cdr3_aa: CASSVSSGGADTQYF
d_call: NA; v_call: TRBV11-2; j_call: TRBJ1-2; cdr3_nt: TGTGCCAGCAGCTTGATTCCAGTCCATGGCTACACCTTC; cdr3_aa: CASSLIPVHGYTF
d_call: NA; v_call: TRBV4-1; j_call: TRBJ2-7; cdr3_nt: TGCGCCTCAAAACGGGACAGCATGGGAGGCGAGCAGTACTTC; cdr3_aa: CASKRDSMGGEQYF
d_call: TRBD2; v_call: TRBV2; j_call: TRBJ2-3; cdr3_nt: TGTGCCAGCAGTCCTAAAGGCCCCCTCGCACTAGCGGGAGGGCCGGGTGCAGATACGCAGTATTTT; cdr3_aa: CASSPKGPLALAGGPGADTQYF
d_call: NA; v_call: TRBV11-3; j_call: TRBJ2-2; cdr3_nt: TGTGCCAGCAGCCAGACAGGATTAAACACCGGGGAGCTGTTTTTT; cdr3_aa: CASSQTGLNTGELFF
d_call: NA; v_call: TRBV5-1; j_call: TRBJ1-3; cdr3_nt: TGCGCCAGCAGCCAGACCCCCGAACGAAACACCATATATTTT; cdr3_aa: CASSQTPERNTIYF
d_call: NA; v_call: TRBV27; j_call: TRBJ1-2; cdr3_nt: TGTGCCAGCAGTTACTCCTGGGGGGGCAGCTATGGCTACACCTTC; cdr3_aa: CASSYSWGGSYGYTF
d_call: NA; v_call: TRBV5-6; j_call: TRBJ1-3; cdr3_nt: TGTGCCAGCAGCTTAGTTGGAAACACCATATATTTT; cdr3_aa: CASSLVGNTIYF
d_call: NA; v_call: TRBV11-2; j_call: TRBJ1-1; cdr3_nt: TGTGCCAGCAGCTTAGATATGTCGGGGTCACTGAACACTGAAGCTTTCTTT; cdr3_aa: CASSLDMSGSLNTEAFF
d_call: TRBD1; v_call: TRBV7-9; j_call: TRBJ2-7; cdr3_nt: TGTGCCAGCAGCTTAAGTTCGGGGACAGTCTTTCTCTACGAGCAGTACTTC; cdr3_aa: CASSLSSGTVFLYEQYF
d_call: NA; v_call: TRBV15; j_call: TRBJ1-6; cdr3_nt: TGTGCCACCAGCAGAGCTGGGACTTGGGCCCTCCACTTT; cdr3_aa: CATSRAGTWALHF
d_call: TRBD2; v_call: TRBV5-1; j_call: TRBJ2-2; cdr3_nt: TGCGCCAGCAGCTTGTGGACTAGCGGGAGTGTGGGGGAGCTGTTTTTT; cdr3_aa: CASSLWTSGSVGELFF
d_call: NA; v_call: TRBV5-6; j_call: TRBJ2-7; cdr3_nt: TGTGCCAGCAGCTTCCGGGACTTCCCGCGGGACGAGCAGTACTTC; cdr3_aa: CASSFRDFPRDEQYF
d_call: TRBD2; v_call: TRBV9; j_call: TRBJ2-1; cdr3_nt: TGTGCCAGCAGCGTTGGCGGGAGTAGGTACAATGAGCAGTTCTTC; cdr3_aa: CASSVGGSRYNEQFF
d_call: TRBD2; v_call: TRBV5-4; j_call: TRBJ2-2; cdr3_nt: TGTGCCAGCAGCTTGGTCTCAGCGGGGGCGAACACCGGGGAGCTGTTTTTT; cdr3_aa: CASSLVSAGANTGELFF
d_call: NA; v_call: TRBV11-1; j_call: TRBJ1-1; cdr3_nt: TGTGCCAGCAGCCCAGGCACGACAGTGAACACTGAAGCTTTCTTT; cdr3_aa: CASSPGTTVNTEAFF
d_call: NA; v_call: TRBV6-4; j_call: TRBJ2-2; cdr3_nt: TGTGCCAGCAGTGAGGGGGACACCGGGGAGCTGTTTTTT; cdr3_aa: CASSEGDTGELFF
d_call: NA; v_call: TRBV9; j_call: TRBJ2-1; cdr3_nt: TGTGCCAGCAGCTCCACCGGGAATGAGCAGTTCTTC; cdr3_aa: CASSSTGNEQFF
d_call: NA; v_call: TRBV6-5; j_call: TRBJ1-1; cdr3_nt: TGTGCCAGCAGTTACGTAGGGGGCACTGAAGCTTTCTTT; cdr3_aa: CASSYVGGTEAFF
d_call: NA; v_call: TRBV5-1; j_call: TRBJ2-3; cdr3_nt: TGCGCCAGCAGCACCGGGACGGCCAGCACAGATACGCAGTATTTT; cdr3_aa: CASSTGTASTDTQYF
d_call: TRBD1; v_call: TRBV27; j_call: TRBJ1-2; cdr3_nt: TGTGCCAGCAGTCCCATCGACATCTACAGGGGATTCTATGGCTACACCTTC; cdr3_aa: CASSPIDIYRGFYGYTF
d_call: TRBD2; v_call: TRBV9; j_call: TRBJ2-3; cdr3_nt: TGTGCCAGCAGCCCCCAACTAGCGGGGGTTACAGATACGCAGTATTTT; cdr3_aa: CASSPQLAGVTDTQYF
d_call: TRBD1; v_call: TRBV28; j_call: TRBJ1-2; cdr3_nt: TGTGCCAGCAGTTTAAGGGGACAGGCCGCTGGCTACACCTTC; cdr3_aa: CASSLRGQAAGYTF
d_call: NA; v_call: TRBV6-8; j_call: TRBJ1-5; cdr3_nt: TGTCCCCAAGAGGGCGGGGGCAATCAGCCCCAGCATTTT; cdr3_aa: CPQEGGGNQPQHF
d_call: NA; v_call: TRBV19; j_call: TRBJ1-1; cdr3_nt: TGTGCCAGTCAGGGAGGCGAAGCTTTCTTT; cdr3_aa: CASQGGEAFF
d_call: NA; v_call: TRBV4-1; j_call: TRBJ2-7; cdr3_nt: TGCGCCAGCAGCCAACAGGGGGAGGGATACTACGAGCAGTACTTC; cdr3_aa: CASSQQGEGYYEQYF
d_call: TRBD2; v_call: TRBV28; j_call: TRBJ2-1; cdr3_nt: TGTGCCAGCAACCTTCTAGCCCCAAGCGGGGCACTTTACAATGAGCAGTTCTTC; cdr3_aa: CASNLLAPSGALYNEQFF
d_call: TRBD1; v_call: TRBV15; j_call: TRBJ2-7; cdr3_nt: TGTGCCACCAGATCGGGACAGGGGAACGAGCAGTACTTC; cdr3_aa: CATRSGQGNEQYF
d_call: NA; v_call: TRBV29-1; j_call: TRBJ2-3; cdr3_nt: TGCAGCGTTGCCCCTACTAACACAGATACGCAGTATTTT; cdr3_aa: CSVAPTNTDTQYF
d_call: NA; v_call: TRBV6-6; j_call: TRBJ1-5; cdr3_nt: TGTGCCAGCCGAGTGCAGCCCCAGCATTTT; cdr3_aa: CASRVQPQHF
d_call: TRBD1; v_call: TRBV6-1; j_call: TRBJ2-7; cdr3_nt: TGTGCCAGCAGTGAAAGACAGGGGGACTACGAGCAGTACTTC; cdr3_aa: CASSERQGDYEQYF
d_call: NA; v_call: TRBV10-1; j_call: TRBJ2-3; cdr3_nt: TGCGCCAGCAGTGAGACCCGCACAGATACGCAGTATTTT; cdr3_aa: CASSETRTDTQYF
d_call: NA; v_call: TRBV6-5; j_call: TRBJ1-1; cdr3_nt: TGTGCCAGCAGTTACTACCCTGAGGTCCGATACACTGAAGCTTTCTTT; cdr3_aa: CASSYYPEVRYTEAFF
d_call: NA; v_call: TRBV6-6; j_call: TRBJ2-1; cdr3_nt: TGTGCCAGCAGCCCCCTAGGAGGGGTATATGAGCAGTTCTTC; cdr3_aa: CASSPLGGVYEQFF